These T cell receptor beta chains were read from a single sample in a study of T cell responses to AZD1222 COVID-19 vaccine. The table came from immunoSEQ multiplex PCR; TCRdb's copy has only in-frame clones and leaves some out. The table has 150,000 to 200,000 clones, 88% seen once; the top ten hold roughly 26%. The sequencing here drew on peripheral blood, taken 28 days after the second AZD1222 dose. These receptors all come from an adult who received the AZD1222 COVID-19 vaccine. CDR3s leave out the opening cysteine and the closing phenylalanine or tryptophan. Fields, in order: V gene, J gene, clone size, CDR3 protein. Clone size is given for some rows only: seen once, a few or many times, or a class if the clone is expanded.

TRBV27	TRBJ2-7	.	ASSPPPASGKYEQY
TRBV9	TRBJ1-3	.	ASSVLGQGGSGNTIY
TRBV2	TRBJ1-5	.	ASSEAAGNQPQH
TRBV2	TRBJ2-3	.	ASKGLATDTQY
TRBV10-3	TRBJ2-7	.	AISPDRGGGEQY
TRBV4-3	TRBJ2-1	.	ASQRGQGYNEQF
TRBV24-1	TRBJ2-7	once	ATSGATGGTAYEQY
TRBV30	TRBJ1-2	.	AWSDGTRTGYT
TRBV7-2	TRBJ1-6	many	ASSLDRAWNSPLH
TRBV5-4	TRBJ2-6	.	ASSLVRGRNGANVLT
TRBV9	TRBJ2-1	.	ASSQTAGSVYNEQF